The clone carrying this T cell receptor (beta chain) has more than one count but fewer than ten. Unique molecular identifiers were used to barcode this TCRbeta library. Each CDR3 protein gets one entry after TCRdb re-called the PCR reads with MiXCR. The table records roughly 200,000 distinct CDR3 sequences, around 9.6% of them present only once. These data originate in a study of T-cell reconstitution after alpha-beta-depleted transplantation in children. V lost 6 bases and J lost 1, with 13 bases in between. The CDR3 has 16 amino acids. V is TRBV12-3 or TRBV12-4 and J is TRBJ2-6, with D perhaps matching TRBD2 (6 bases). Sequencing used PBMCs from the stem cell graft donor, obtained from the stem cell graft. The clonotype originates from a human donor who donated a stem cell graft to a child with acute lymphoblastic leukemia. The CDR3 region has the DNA TGTGCCAGCAGAAAGGAGGGCGCATCTGGGGCCAACGTCCTGACTTTC. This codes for CASRKEGASGANVLTF.